This T cell receptor (beta chain) was sequenced in a study of blood T cell repertoires in COVID-19 (dated by TCRdb to the early 2020s). About the study as a whole: The collaborator samples originated in the United States, Italy and Spain and spanned the acute and convalescent phases of COVID-19. The samples were drawn from two sources: the first 160 participants of the ongoing ImmuneRACE study, and over 1,000 subjects contributed by 6 global collaborators. The repertoires were released in a freely available public database intended as a resource for research on the immune response to SARS-CoV-2. Where HLA class I and class II types were available, the types were taken from metadata supplied by the sample provider, not from assay-based typing. Nearly every sample came with metadata listing a de-identified subject ID, COVID-19 status, age in years and sex. Subjects who had been exposed to COVID-19, were actively infected with it, or had recovered from it provided the deeply sampled blood TCRbeta repertoires that made up the dataset. The material from the prospective study consisted of cDNA or gDNA derived from T cells, B-cell-depleted T cells, or PBMCs.

What the study reported, not specific to this receptor: Clinical and demographic metadata were provided uncurated, with the amount varying by source and participant.

From its cysteine to its phenylalanine, the CDR3 spans 14 amino acids. Only CDR3 DNA remains: 42 bases, in frame from the first base. Between the V and J ends, shortened by 7 bases and 1 base respectively, the junction contains 13 bases. According to the germline V gene, CDR1 reads MNHEY and CDR2 reads SVGAGI. The immunoSEQ Assay, a bias-controlled multiplex PCR, was used to amplify TCRbeta CDR3 regions from genomic DNA. Under the source paper's analysis protocol: The number of nucleated cells in each sample was estimated by amplification of reference gene primers within the assay. To quantify the absolute abundance of each unique TCRbeta CDR3 rearrangement, sequence reads were collapsed and filtered. For each sample, productive Simpson clonality was calculated as the square root of Simpson's diversity index across productive rearrangements. Drawn from immuneACCESS, this table holds only the in-frame rearrangements with V and J called that TCRdb kept. Clones are partly lost; checked studies trace under half to an unresolved V gene and leave the rest unexplained. That table furnishes V, J and clone size, whereas the DNA furnished D and trimming. This sample comprises around 400,000 clones, 80% to 90% of them detected only once. Of the sample, roughly 2% falls within the top ten clones.

In Seattle, one collaborating source enrolled patients while the infection was active and tracked those patients longitudinally over the course of disease. Whole blood was collected in K2EDTA tubes by collaborating institutions according to the institutions' own protocols. Collaborator samples were shipped for TCRbeta analysis as frozen whole blood, isolated PBMCs, or DNA extracted from either sample type. Note on this clone: What antigen it recognizes has not been identified. No qualities accompany the bases; no much larger clone lies one base away.

The chain is made from TRBV6-5 and TRBJ1-1; the D gene is possibly TRBD1, with 5 bases matching. Material: peripheral blood. This TCR was recovered from a woman in her sixties or seventies with COVID-19, enrolled during active disease. The nucleotide sequence is given as TGTGCCAGCATTTTTAAGGGGTCGAACACTGAAGCTTTCTTT. Translated, this is CASIFKGSNTEAFF.